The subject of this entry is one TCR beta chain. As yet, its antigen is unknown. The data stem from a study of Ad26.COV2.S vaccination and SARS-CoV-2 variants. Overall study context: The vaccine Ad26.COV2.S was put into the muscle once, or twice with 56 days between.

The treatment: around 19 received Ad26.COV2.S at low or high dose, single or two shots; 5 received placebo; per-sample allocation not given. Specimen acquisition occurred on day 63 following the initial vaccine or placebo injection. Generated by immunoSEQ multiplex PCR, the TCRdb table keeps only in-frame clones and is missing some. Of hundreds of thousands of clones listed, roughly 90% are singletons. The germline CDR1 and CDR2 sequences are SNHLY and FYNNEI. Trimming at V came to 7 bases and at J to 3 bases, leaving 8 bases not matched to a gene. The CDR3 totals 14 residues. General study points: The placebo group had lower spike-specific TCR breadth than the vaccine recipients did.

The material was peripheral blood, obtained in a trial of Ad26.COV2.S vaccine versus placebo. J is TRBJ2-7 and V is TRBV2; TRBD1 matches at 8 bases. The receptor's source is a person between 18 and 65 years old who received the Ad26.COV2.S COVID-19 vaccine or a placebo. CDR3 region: CASKKTGAGYEQYF. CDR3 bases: TGTGCCAGCAAAAAGACAGGGGCGGGCTACGAGCAGTACTTC.